This TCR beta chain was identified in a study of T cells after yellow fever vaccination. This clonotype was observed a few times. What it recognizes is unknown. TCR cDNA was made by 5'RACE template switching, adding a universal primer site and UMIs. TCRdb passed the 5' RACE reads through MiXCR, listing each CDR3 protein once. The table has about 340,000 distinct CDR3 sequences, around 13% seen once. Trimming left V 1 base short and J 7 bases short, with 8 bases between. Germline CDR1 reads SGHTA; CDR2 reads FQGNSA. The CDR3 loop spans 13 amino acids. General study findings and limits: Relatively few clonotypes were ones that appeared in both CD4 and CD8 compartments. Most primary-vaccination clones reappeared after the booster (less than 98% CD4, more than 70% CD8). When the response was secondary, it was weaker but reached its peak faster, day 5 versus 15.

This chain uses TRBV7-2 with TRBJ1-5; D not resolved. The receptor was derived from a man aged 18 to 35 who received the YFV17D yellow fever vaccine. This sample comprised CD4+ T cells sorted from PBMCs, obtained 15 days after the yellow fever booster vaccination. CDR3 DNA sequence: TGTGCCAGCAGCTTAGTGGGGTCGCAGCCCCAGCATTTT. This gives the protein CASSLVGSQPQHF. Combining the CDR3 with reference TRBV7-2 and TRBJ1-5 gives the whole variable domain GAGVSQSPSNKVTEKGKDVELRCDPISGHTALYWYRQSLGQGLEFLIYFQGNSAPDKSGLPSDRFSAERTGGSVSTLTIQRTQQEDSAVYLCASSLVGSQPQHFGDGTRLSIL.